This is a list of T cell receptor beta chains from one sample in a study of vaccination and CD4 T cells after COVID-19. TCRdb reanalysed the PCR reads using MiXCR and keeps one entry per CDR3 protein. The data contain more than 15,000 distinct CDR3 sequences, 30% to 40% of them seen just once; the ten biggest clones take up more than 13%. These TCRs are of unknown antigen specificity. Sequenced material: cultured CD4+ T cells from blood. Receptors originate from a human donor with COVID-19. The CDR3 runs from the conserved cysteine through the conserved F or W. The order of the fields is V gene, clone size, D gene, J gene, CDR3 DNA, CDR3 protein. A D gene is named only where the DNA matches it firmly. Clone size is stated in some rows and not others, as once, few, many or a class when expanded.

V gene: TRBV5-5; clone size: -; D gene: -; J gene: TRBJ1-1; CDR3 DNA: TGTGCCAGCAGCTTGGTATCGGGGACCCCAGGGGAAGCTTTCTTT; CDR3 protein: CASSLVSGTPGEAFF
V gene: TRBV12-5; clone size: -; D gene: TRBD1; J gene: TRBJ1-1; CDR3 DNA: TGTGCTAGTGGTTCGTTACAGGGGGCGACCATGAACACTGAAGCTTTCTTT; CDR3 protein: CASGSLQGATMNTEAFF
V gene: TRBV23-1; clone size: -; D gene: TRBD1; J gene: TRBJ1-6; CDR3 DNA: TGCGCCCGCCTCGTGCGGGACAGGGTCCATAATTCACCCCTCCACTTT; CDR3 protein: CARLVRDRVHNSPLHF
V gene: TRBV5-8; clone size: few; D gene: TRBD1; J gene: TRBJ2-2; CDR3 DNA: TGTGCCAGCAGCTTGGGCCGGGACAGGGGTAACACCGGGGAGCTGTTTTTT; CDR3 protein: CASSLGRDRGNTGELFF
V gene: TRBV20-1; clone size: -; D gene: TRBD1; J gene: TRBJ2-2; CDR3 DNA: TGCAGTGCCCAGGACAGGGCAAACACCGGGGAGCTGTTTTTT; CDR3 protein: CSAQDRANTGELFF
V gene: TRBV20-1; clone size: few; D gene: -; J gene: TRBJ1-2; CDR3 DNA: TGCAGTGCTATCACAGGGCACGACTATGGCTACACCTTC; CDR3 protein: CSAITGHDYGYTF
V gene: TRBV6-1; clone size: -; D gene: -; J gene: TRBJ2-1; CDR3 DNA: TGTGCCAGCAGTAGACTAGTCCCACGGCAAGATAATGAGCAGTTCTTC; CDR3 protein: CASSRLVPRQDNEQFF
V gene: TRBV19; clone size: few; D gene: -; J gene: TRBJ1-5; CDR3 DNA: TGTGCCACCTTACTCCTAGGAGACGGGGCTGATCAGCCCCAGCATTTT; CDR3 protein: CATLLLGDGADQPQHF
V gene: TRBV7-8; clone size: -; D gene: TRBD2; J gene: TRBJ2-3; CDR3 DNA: TGTGCCAGCAGCTACTCCCGACTAGCGGGGGGGGTAGATACGCAGTATTTT; CDR3 protein: CASSYSRLAGGVDTQYF
V gene: TRBV6-4; clone size: -; D gene: TRBD2; J gene: TRBJ2-1; CDR3 DNA: TGTGCCAGCAGTGACTTGGGCTCCGGGACTAGCGGCATAAAAAGCTCCTACAATGAGCAGTTCTTC; CDR3 protein: CASSDLGSGTSGIKSSYNEQFF
V gene: TRBV19; clone size: -; D gene: -; J gene: TRBJ2-7; CDR3 DNA: TGTGCCAGTAGTATAAATCCGGGCCGGAACGAGCAGTACTTC; CDR3 protein: CASSINPGRNEQYF
V gene: TRBV20-1; clone size: -; D gene: TRBD1; J gene: TRBJ1-1; CDR3 DNA: TGCAGTGCTAGAGTGGACAGGGTCCTCACTGAAGCTTTCTTT; CDR3 protein: CSARVDRVLTEAFF
V gene: TRBV19; clone size: -; D gene: -; J gene: TRBJ2-5; CDR3 DNA: TGTGCCAGTAGTAGTAATCCGGCAGGGGCATTGGAGACCCAGTACTTC; CDR3 protein: CASSSNPAGALETQYF
V gene: TRBV6-1; clone size: few; D gene: -; J gene: TRBJ2-1; CDR3 DNA: TGTGCCAGCAGGCATAATCAGGGGGGGAACAATGAGCAGTTCTTC; CDR3 protein: CASRHNQGGNNEQFF
V gene: TRBV6-1; clone size: few; D gene: TRBD2; J gene: TRBJ2-3; CDR3 DNA: TGTGCCAGCAGTGAAGTGACTAGCGGGGGCCGCGATACGCAGTATTTT; CDR3 protein: CASSEVTSGGRDTQYF
V gene: TRBV5-4; clone size: few; D gene: TRBD2; J gene: TRBJ2-1; CDR3 DNA: TGTGCCAGCAGCCTGGGGGGGGTGGCGGGGAGGAACAATGAGCAGTTCTTC; CDR3 protein: CASSLGGVAGRNNEQFF
V gene: TRBV7-9; clone size: few; D gene: -; J gene: TRBJ1-3; CDR3 DNA: TGTGCCAGCGGTGCGGACAGCTTCTCTGGAAACACCATATATTTT; CDR3 protein: CASGADSFSGNTIYF
V gene: TRBV29-1; clone size: -; D gene: TRBD1; J gene: TRBJ2-5; CDR3 DNA: TGCAGCGTTGAACCCAGCAGGGGGCGGACGGAGACCCAGTACTTC; CDR3 protein: CSVEPSRGRTETQYF
V gene: TRBV28; clone size: -; D gene: -; J gene: TRBJ1-2; CDR3 DNA: TGTGCCAGCAGTTCCCCCGCCCCCTCTGTTGGCTACACCTTC; CDR3 protein: CASSSPAPSVGYTF
V gene: TRBV24-1; clone size: -; D gene: TRBD1; J gene: TRBJ2-7; CDR3 DNA: TGTGCCACCAGTGAAGCCGGGACAGGGGGTGGGGAGCAGTACTTC; CDR3 protein: CATSEAGTGGGEQYF
V gene: TRBV6-1; clone size: few; D gene: -; J gene: TRBJ1-1; CDR3 DNA: TGTGCCGGATGGGGTGCAGCGAACACTGAAGCTTTCTTT; CDR3 protein: CAGWGAANTEAFF
V gene: TRBV6-1; clone size: few; D gene: -; J gene: TRBJ1-6; CDR3 DNA: TGTGCCAGCAGAACGGAGCTTAATTCACCCCTCCACTTT; CDR3 protein: CASRTELNSPLHF
V gene: TRBV7-4; clone size: -; D gene: -; J gene: TRBJ1-5; CDR3 DNA: TGTGCCAGCGAGATGGCATCTCGGACCCAGCATTTT; CDR3 protein: CASEMASRTQHF
V gene: TRBV7-2; clone size: -; D gene: -; J gene: TRBJ1-2; CDR3 DNA: TGTGCCAGCAGCTTAGCAAGGGACTATGGCTGCACCTTC; CDR3 protein: CASSLARDYGCTF
V gene: TRBV15; clone size: -; D gene: -; J gene: TRBJ1-2; CDR3 DNA: TGTGCCACCCAACGTCGGGACCTATATGGCTACACCTTC; CDR3 protein: CATQRRDLYGYTF
V gene: TRBV7-3; clone size: -; D gene: TRBD1; J gene: TRBJ2-3; CDR3 DNA: TGTGCCAGCAGCGGGGACAGGTTGAATACGCAGTATTTT; CDR3 protein: CASSGDRLNTQYF
V gene: TRBV5-5; clone size: -; D gene: -; J gene: TRBJ1-2; CDR3 DNA: TGTGCCAGCAGCTTACGGGTTTCCTATGGCTACACCTTC; CDR3 protein: CASSLRVSYGYTF
V gene: TRBV3-1; clone size: -; D gene: -; J gene: TRBJ1-5; CDR3 DNA: TGTGCCAGCGGGACTTCAGGTAATCAGCCCCAGCATTTT; CDR3 protein: CASGTSGNQPQHF
V gene: TRBV6-1; clone size: few; D gene: TRBD1; J gene: TRBJ1-4; CDR3 DNA: TGTGCCAGCAAATGGGACAGCCGAACTAATGAAAAACTGTTTTTT; CDR3 protein: CASKWDSRTNEKLFF
V gene: TRBV2; clone size: few; D gene: -; J gene: TRBJ1-1; CDR3 DNA: TGTGCCAGCATGACGTTTGAAGCTTTCTTT; CDR3 protein: CASMTFEAFF
V gene: TRBV4-1; clone size: -; D gene: -; J gene: TRBJ1-1; CDR3 DNA: TGCGCCAGCAGCCCCGGCAGACAGTTGAACACTGAAGCTTTCTTT; CDR3 protein: CASSPGRQLNTEAFF
V gene: TRBV19; clone size: -; D gene: TRBD1; J gene: TRBJ1-6; CDR3 DNA: TGTGCCAGTAGTCTCGTCAGGGGCGGGAGACAGGGTTCACCCCTCCACTTT; CDR3 protein: CASSLVRGGRQGSPLHF
V gene: TRBV6-2/TRBV6-3; clone size: -; D gene: TRBD2; J gene: TRBJ2-7; CDR3 DNA: TGTGCCAGCAGTTACGGGGGGACTAGCGGGGGAATTCAGTTCCGCGAGCAGTACTTC; CDR3 protein: CASSYGGTSGGIQFREQYF
V gene: TRBV6-1; clone size: -; D gene: -; J gene: TRBJ1-5; CDR3 DNA: TGTGCCAGCAGTGAGTCGACCAGGAATCAGCCCCAGCATTTT; CDR3 protein: CASSESTRNQPQHF
V gene: TRBV10-2; clone size: -; D gene: -; J gene: TRBJ1-4; CDR3 DNA: TGCGCCAGCAGAGGGTTAGGGGGTTCTAATGAAAAACTGTTTTTT; CDR3 protein: CASRGLGGSNEKLFF
V gene: TRBV7-9; clone size: few; D gene: TRBD1; J gene: TRBJ2-5; CDR3 DNA: TGTGCCAGCAGCTTAGTAGACAGGGGGCGCACAGAGACCCAGTACTTC; CDR3 protein: CASSLVDRGRTETQYF
V gene: TRBV11-3; clone size: -; D gene: -; J gene: TRBJ1-1; CDR3 DNA: TGTGCCAGCAGCCATAGGACCGAAGACACTGAAGCTTTCTTT; CDR3 protein: CASSHRTEDTEAFF
V gene: TRBV19; clone size: few; D gene: -; J gene: TRBJ1-1; CDR3 DNA: TGTGCCAGTAGTATAGGCGGGACTGGCGGCGCTTTCTTT; CDR3 protein: CASSIGGTGGAFF
V gene: TRBV5-1; clone size: -; D gene: -; J gene: TRBJ1-1; CDR3 DNA: TGCGCCAGCAGCGCCGGGACGAACACTGAAGCTTTCTTT; CDR3 protein: CASSAGTNTEAFF
V gene: TRBV27; clone size: few; D gene: TRBD1; J gene: TRBJ1-2; CDR3 DNA: TGTGCCAGCAGAAGGGACAGTCTTGACTATGGCTACACCTTC; CDR3 protein: CASRRDSLDYGYTF
V gene: TRBV6-2/TRBV6-3; clone size: -; D gene: TRBD2; J gene: TRBJ2-3; CDR3 DNA: TGTGCCAGCAGTCAAGCCGCGGGGGGGATGGATACGCAGTATTTT; CDR3 protein: CASSQAAGGMDTQYF
V gene: TRBV15; clone size: few; D gene: TRBD1; J gene: TRBJ2-5; CDR3 DNA: TGTGCCACCAGCAGAGATCGGACAGGAAAGTACCAAGAGACCCAGTACTTC; CDR3 protein: CATSRDRTGKYQETQYF
V gene: TRBV7-2; clone size: -; D gene: -; J gene: TRBJ1-4; CDR3 DNA: TGTGCCAGCAGCCTCGGGGGGCAGGTTGAAAAACTGTTTTTT; CDR3 protein: CASSLGGQVEKLFF
V gene: TRBV30; clone size: few; D gene: -; J gene: TRBJ2-3; CDR3 DNA: TGTGCCTGGAGCAGCTCCACAGATACGCAGTATTTT; CDR3 protein: CAWSSSTDTQYF
V gene: TRBV20-1; clone size: -; D gene: TRBD2; J gene: TRBJ2-7; CDR3 DNA: TGCAGTGCTAGAAAACCGGGACTAGCGTCCTACGAGCAGTACTTC; CDR3 protein: CSARKPGLASYEQYF
V gene: TRBV5-1; clone size: -; D gene: TRBD2; J gene: TRBJ2-1; CDR3 DNA: TGCGCCAGCAGCTTGGGTGGCCGGGGGGTCTACAATGAGCAGTTCTTC; CDR3 protein: CASSLGGRGVYNEQFF
V gene: TRBV19; clone size: few; D gene: -; J gene: TRBJ2-2; CDR3 DNA: TGTGCCAGTATCGCCGGACTGGCGAACACCGGGGAGCTGTTTTTT; CDR3 protein: CASIAGLANTGELFF
V gene: TRBV11-2; clone size: -; D gene: -; J gene: TRBJ1-1; CDR3 DNA: TGTGCCAGCAGCTCGCCCCGTCCGGGGAACACTGAAGCTTTCTTT; CDR3 protein: CASSSPRPGNTEAFF
V gene: TRBV20-1; clone size: -; D gene: TRBD2; J gene: TRBJ2-1; CDR3 DNA: TGCAGTGCTAGAGATCGACTAGCGGGATCCTACAATGAGCAGTTCTTC; CDR3 protein: CSARDRLAGSYNEQFF
V gene: TRBV15; clone size: few; D gene: -; J gene: TRBJ2-3; CDR3 DNA: TGTGCCACCAGCAGAGGGGGCGGGTTGACAGATACGCAGTATTTT; CDR3 protein: CATSRGGGLTDTQYF
V gene: TRBV30; clone size: once; D gene: -; J gene: TRBJ2-7; CDR3 DNA: TGTGCCGGAAAACAGGAGGGGGCCTACGAGCAGTACTTC; CDR3 protein: CAGKQEGAYEQYF
V gene: TRBV2; clone size: few; D gene: TRBD1; J gene: TRBJ1-2; CDR3 DNA: TGTGCCAGGACCCGGGACAGAGAGTTCTATGGCTACACCTTC; CDR3 protein: CARTRDREFYGYTF
V gene: TRBV10-1; clone size: few; D gene: -; J gene: TRBJ1-1; CDR3 DNA: TGCGCCAGCAGGGAACAATTTAACACTGAAGCTTTCTTT; CDR3 protein: CASREQFNTEAFF
V gene: TRBV6-5; clone size: -; D gene: -; J gene: TRBJ2-7; CDR3 DNA: TGTGCCAGCAGTTACTCGAGGGGATCCTACGAGCAGTACTTC; CDR3 protein: CASSYSRGSYEQYF
V gene: TRBV7-2; clone size: once; D gene: -; J gene: TRBJ2-7; CDR3 DNA: TGTGCCAGCAGAGGGGCTGCCTTGCACGAGCAGTACTTC; CDR3 protein: CASRGAALHEQYF
V gene: TRBV6-5; clone size: few; D gene: -; J gene: TRBJ1-6; CDR3 DNA: TGTGCCAGCAGTTCCCCTCGCGGGCCCCAATTAAGGGCACCCCTCCACTTT; CDR3 protein: CASSSPRGPQLRAPLHF
V gene: TRBV19; clone size: -; D gene: -; J gene: TRBJ1-2; CDR3 DNA: TGTGCCAGTAGTATCCTCGGCCTGGGAGGTGGCTACACCTTC; CDR3 protein: CASSILGLGGGYTF
V gene: TRBV7-2; clone size: -; D gene: -; J gene: TRBJ2-2; CDR3 DNA: TGTGCCAGCACGGAGAACACCGGGGAGCTGTTTTTT; CDR3 protein: CASTENTGELFF
V gene: TRBV4-1; clone size: -; D gene: -; J gene: TRBJ2-3; CDR3 DNA: TGCGCCAGCAGCCAAGGACAGCTCGCAGATACGCAGTATTTT; CDR3 protein: CASSQGQLADTQYF